These 24 T cell receptor beta chains were all obtained from the same sample, sequenced in a study of blood T cell repertoires in COVID-19. Here immunoSEQ multiplex PCR was the method, and the copy in TCRdb shows in-frame clones only, minus some. The sample shows approximately 280,000 clones, approximately 83% of them seen only once. Sequencing was carried out using peripheral blood. These receptors were collected from a woman in her 70s with acute or convalescent COVID-19.

This sequence joins TRBV29-1 and TRBJ2-1; D gene ambiguous. This CDR3 is 12 amino acids long. CDR1 is SQVTM, CDR2 ANQGSEA, per germline. The V end lost 7 bases, the J end lost 5 bases, and 12 bases lay between the germline ends. The CDR3 region is CSATDHNNEQFF. In nucleotides, the CDR3 is TGCAGCGCTACAGACCACAACAATGAGCAGTTCTTC.

The V and J genes are TRBV18 and TRBJ2-7; unclear D gene. CDR3 length: 14 residues. V was cut by 3 bases and J by 2 bases, with 11 bases left in between. Germline V gene data show CDR1 as KGHSH and CDR2 as LQKENI. The CDR3 protein is CASSPTPVAYEQYF. DNA of the CDR3: TGTGCCAGCTCACCCACCCCGGTCGCCTACGAGCAGTACTTC.

V gene TRBV11-3 combines with J gene TRBJ2-3; a possible D gene is TRBD2 (6 bases). Per the germline V gene, CDR1 is SGHNT and CDR2 is YENEEA. Deletions cut 2 bases from V and 4 bases from J, with 13 bases between. The CDR3 sequence is 15 residues long. CDR3 bases: TGTGCCAGCAGCTTACTCGCGGGGACCCCAGATACGCAGTATTTT. It specifies CASSLLAGTPDTQYF.

V is TRBV9 and J is TRBJ2-2; tentatively, D is TRBD2 (6 bases). Trimming pared 3 bases from V and 0 bases from J, leaving 9 bases between. In germline, CDR1 is SGDLS, CDR2 YYNGEE. This CDR3 region has 15 residues. CDR3 bases: TGTGCCAGCAGCGCCGGGGGAGCGAACACCGGGGAGCTGTTTTTT. It translates to CASSAGGANTGELFF. Looking up the rest from reference TRBV9 and TRBJ2-2 gives the full variable domain: DSGVTQTPKHLITATGQRVTLRCSPRSGDLSVYWYQQSLDQGLQFLIQYYNGEERAKGNILERFSAQQFPDLHSELNLSSLELGDSALYFCASSAGGANTGELFFGEGSRLTVL.

The V and J genes are TRBV3-1 (or the pseudogene TRBV3-2) and TRBJ1-2; 9 nucleotides align to TRBD1. Germline V CDR1 and CDR2: LGHDT, YNNKEL (reference sequence). Trimming at V came to 0 bases and at J to 4 bases, leaving 6 bases not matched to a gene. This CDR3 comprises 16 residues. The CDR3 protein is CASSQDRGQGTYGYTF. CDR3 coding DNA: TGTGCCAGCAGCCAAGATCGGGGACAGGGTACCTATGGCTACACCTTC.

J is TRBJ1-2 and V is TRBV30; 7 bases match TRBD1. There are 12 residues in the CDR3. Unmatched junction bases numbered 7, after V lost 8 bases and J lost 4 bases. Germline CDR1 is GTSNPN and CDR2 is SVGIG (reference sequence). The CDR3 reads CAVQGTLYGYTF. The CDR3, as DNA: TGTGCCGTACAGGGGACGCTCTATGGCTACACCTTC.

The count of this clone is one. This chain connects TRBV7-9 to TRBJ2-5; D is ambiguous. The V and J ends lost 5 bases and 4 bases respectively, with 20 bases between them. There are 16 residues in the CDR3. Germline assignment: CDR1 SEHNR and CDR2 FQNEAQ (reference sequence). CDR3 loop: CASSDDSQLRRETQYF. The CDR3 DNA follows: TGTGCCAGCAGCGACGACTCGCAGTTGCGGCGAGAGACCCAGTACTTC.

The chain has TRBV4-2 and TRBJ2-1; possibly TRBD2 for D (6 bases). CDR1 is LGHNA, CDR2 YNFKEQ, per germline. The V end lost 6 bases, the J end lost 8 bases, and 20 bases lay between the germline ends. The CDR3 length is 15 residues. The chain's CDR3 is CASRTTPGAKDEQFF. CDR3 coding DNA: TGTGCCAGCAGGACCACTCCGGGAGCTAAGGATGAGCAGTTCTTC.

The CDR3 coding sequence is TGTGCCAGTAGATCAGGGGTATCTTCGAACTATGGCTACACCTTC. Its protein is CASRSGVSSNYGYTF. The rearrangement links TRBV19 to TRBJ1-2; tentatively, D is TRBD1 (6 bases). Germline V CDR1 and CDR2: LNHDA, SQIVND (reference sequence). The CDR3 runs to 15 residues. Trimming removed 6 bases at V and 2 bases at J, with 16 bases between.

This clone was found once. The V and J genes are TRBV6-5 and TRBJ1-2, with D possibly being TRBD1 (5 bases). The germline gives CDR1 MNHEY, CDR2 SVGAGI. V was trimmed by 5 bases and J by 2 bases, leaving 15 bases between them. The CDR3 is 15 amino acids. As DNA, the CDR3 is TGTGCCAGCAGTCGACGACAGTTTCCCAACTATGGCTACACCTTC. Its protein is CASSRRQFPNYGYTF.

This clone has a handful of counts. The V and J genes are TRBV12-3 or TRBV12-4 and TRBJ1-3; D unclear. The length of the CDR3 is 13 residues. V lost 2 bases and J lost 0, with 2 bases in between. CDR3 coding DNA: TGTGCCAGCAGTTTACACTCTGGAAACACCATATATTTT. Translated, it gives CASSLHSGNTIYF.

The V and J genes are TRBV11-2 and TRBJ1-6, with a possible D match to TRBD1 (5 bases). Germline V lookup: CDR1 SGHAT, CDR2 FQNNGV. The CDR3 spans 12 residues. V lost 8 bases, J lost 7 bases, and 9 bases lay in between. CDR3 region: CASRDRNSPLHF. The DNA for the CDR3 is TGTGCCAGCCGAGACAGAAATTCACCCCTCCACTTT.

This clone turned up a few times. V usage is TRBV19 and J usage is TRBJ1-3; D not certain. Germline-derived CDR1 and CDR2 are LNHDA and SQIVND (reference sequence). The CDR3 runs 15 residues. V dropped 5 bases and J dropped 1 base, with 12 bases sitting between them. CDR3 coding DNA: TGTGCCAGTAGTCCGGAGGGCAGATCTGGAAACACCATATATTTT. Protein: CASSPEGRSGNTIYF.

This rearrangement joins TRBV5-1 to TRBJ1-5; D gene unclear. Germline CDR1 is SGHRS and CDR2 is YFSETQ. There are 15 residues in the CDR3. Deletions cut 2 bases from V and 3 bases from J, with 12 bases between. The CDR3 coding sequence is TGCGCCAGCAGCTTACAAGGAGGTGACAATCAGCCCCAGCATTTT. It specifies CASSLQGGDNQPQHF. The full variable domain, in which reference TRBV5-1 and TRBJ1-5 provide the parts outside the CDR3, is KAGVTQTPRYLIKTRGQQVTLSCSPISGHRSVSWYQQTPGQGLQFLFEYFSETQRNKGNFPGRFSGRQFSNSRSEMNVSTLELGDSALYLCASSLQGGDNQPQHFGDGTRLSIL.

The rearrangement uses TRBV5-4 and TRBJ1-1; tentative D call: TRBD1 (6 bases). Germline V CDR1 and CDR2: SGHNT, YYREEE (reference sequence). The CDR3 length is 17 residues. V was pared by 0 bases and J by 4 bases, with 19 bases between. This CDR3 reads CASSLAGLQGRITEAFF. The CDR3 DNA is TGTGCCAGCAGCTTGGCTGGATTACAGGGACGGATCACTGAAGCTTTCTTT.

J is TRBJ2-7 and V is TRBV7-2, with a weak D call TRBD2 (5 bases). The CDR3 length is 15 residues. The V end was cut by 2 bases, the J end by 3 bases, with 14 bases between. CDR1 is SGHTA, CDR2 FQGNSA, per germline. The DNA for the CDR3 is TGTGCCAGCAGCTTATCCCCGGACGGGGTCTACGAGCAGTACTTC. This codes for CASSLSPDGVYEQYF. Based on the CDR3 plus reference TRBV7-2 and TRBJ2-7, the full variable domain is GAGVSQSPSNKVTEKGKDVELRCDPISGHTALYWYRQSLGQGLEFLIYFQGNSAPDKSGLPSDRFSAERTGGSVSTLTIQRTQQEDSAVYLCASSLSPDGVYEQYFGPGTRLTVT.

The V call is TRBV5-1, the J call TRBJ1-2; D unresolved. The V gene lost 0 bases and the J gene lost 8 bases, with 11 bases spanning the gap. CDR1 and CDR2 (germline): SGHRS, YFSETQ. The length of the CDR3 is 13 residues. CDR3 amino acids: CASSLDRGKGYTF. CDR3 bases: TGCGCCAGCAGCTTGGATAGAGGGAAGGGCTACACCTTC.

This clone has more than one count but fewer than ten. This sample includes further DNA sequences coding for the same CDR3. V is TRBV30 and J is TRBJ1-3; D uncertain. This CDR3 is 12 amino acids long. The germline V gene encodes CDR1 GTSNPN and CDR2 SVGIG (reference sequence). V dropped 4 bases and J dropped 0 bases, with 4 bases sitting between them. CDR3 DNA: TGTGCCTGGAAACTCTCTGGAAACACCATATATTTT. Its translation is CAWKLSGNTIYF.

CDR3 DNA sequence: TGCAGCGCTGGACAGGGTGATACCGGGGAGCTGTTTTTT. Translated: CSAGQGDTGELFF. The chain joins TRBV29-1 to TRBJ2-2; 8 nucleotides match TRBD1. Trimming took 7 bases from V and 5 from J; bases not matched to a gene: 6. This CDR3 is 13 amino acids long. Germline V CDR1 and CDR2: SQVTM, ANQGSEA.

The V call is TRBV7-9, the J call TRBJ1-1, with 9 bases matching TRBD1. The V gene's germline CDR1 is SEHNR and CDR2 FQNEAQ (reference sequence). The CDR3 runs 13 residues. V shed 5 bases, J shed 6 bases, and the junction held 4 bases outside the gene matches. The CDR3 DNA follows: TGTGCCAGCAGCCTCGACAGGGGGGCTGAAGCTTTCTTT. It yields the protein CASSLDRGAEAFF. The full variable domain, in which reference TRBV7-9 and TRBJ1-1 provide the parts outside the CDR3, is DTGVSQNPRHKITKRGQNVTFRCDPISEHNRLYWYRQTLGQGPEFLTYFQNEAQLEKSRLLSDRFSAERPKGSFSTLEIQRTEQGDSAMYLCASSLDRGAEAFFGQGTRLTVV.

The chain employs TRBV10-1 and TRBJ1-1, with a tentative D call TRBD1 (6 bases). V was trimmed by 0 bases and J by 4 bases, leaving 9 bases between them. CDR1 and CDR2 (germline): WNHNN, SYGVQD (reference sequence). The CDR3 runs 14 residues. CDR3 in amino acids: CASSESRGGTEAFF. In DNA, the CDR3 is TGCGCCAGCAGTGAGTCGAGAGGGGGCACTGAAGCTTTCTTT.

The chain links TRBV2 to TRBJ1-4, with 9 bases identical to TRBD1. CDR1 is SNHLY and CDR2 is FYNNEI in the germline V gene. This CDR3 has 15 amino acids. J lost 8 bases, V lost 5 bases, and 9 bases had no gene match. CDR3 nucleotide sequence: TGTGCCAGCAGTATTACAGGGGGCATAAGAGAAAAACTGTTTTTT. This sequence encodes CASSITGGIREKLFF. Full variable domain (missing parts from reference TRBV2 and TRBJ1-4): EPEVTQTPSHQVTQMGQEVILRCVPISNHLYFYWYRQILGQKVEFLVSFYNNEISEKSEIFDDQFSVERPDGSNFTLKIRSTKLEDSAMYFCASSITGGIREKLFFGSGTQLSVL.

The chain joins TRBV6-5 to TRBJ1-1, with D possibly matching TRBD1 (6 bases). Deletions cut 2 bases from V and 1 base from J, with 11 bases between. Germline V gives CDR1 MNHEY, CDR2 SVGAGI. This CDR3 is 15 amino acids long. CDR3 residues: CASSYGDKTNTEAFF. CDR3 nucleotides: TGTGCCAGCAGTTACGGGGACAAGACGAACACTGAAGCTTTCTTT.

In this sample, this clone turned up once. The V gene is TRBV4-1, the J gene TRBJ2-5; maybe TRBD1 (5 bases). Germline CDR1 MGHRA, CDR2 YSYEKL. The V and J ends lost 1 base and 7 bases respectively, with 10 bases between them. The CDR3 totals 13 residues. In DNA, the CDR3 is TGCGCCAGCAGCCAAGGGCCCCAGGGGACCCAGTACTTC. This translates into CASSQGPQGTQYF.